The T cell receptor beta chain described here comes from a study of blood T cell repertoires in COVID-19 (dated by TCRdb to between 2020 and 2021). Turning to the overall study: Collaborator samples came from the United States, Italy and Spain and covered acute and convalescent phases of COVID-19. The dataset comprised deeply sampled blood TCRbeta repertoires from subjects exposed to, actively infected with, or recovered from COVID-19. The repertoires were released in a freely available public database meant as a resource for research on the immune response to SARS-CoV-2. HLA class I and class II types, where available, came from metadata supplied by the sample provider rather than from assay-based typing. Nearly every sample came with metadata listing a de-identified subject ID, COVID-19 status, age in years and sex. The prospective study material was composed of cDNA or gDNA derived from T cells, B-cell-depleted T cells, or PBMCs. The samples were drawn from two sources: the first 160 participants of the ongoing ImmuneRACE study, and 1,200 or so subjects contributed by 6 global collaborators. Overall study results and their limits: Clinical and demographic metadata were provided uncurated, with the amount varying by source and participant.

The immunoSEQ Assay, a bias-controlled multiplex PCR, was used to amplify TCRbeta CDR3 regions from genomic DNA. Concerning the study's data processing: The number of nucleated cells in each sample was estimated from the amplification of reference gene primers within the assay. To quantify the absolute abundance of each unique TCRbeta CDR3 rearrangement, sequence reads were collapsed and filtered. For each sample, productive Simpson clonality was calculated by taking the square root of Simpson's diversity index across productive rearrangements. TCRdb carries this immuneACCESS record with in-frame sequences only. Its versions omit some clonotypes, under half of them owing to an unresolved V gene in the studies checked, with the rest unexplained. V and J calls and clone size are copied from that table; D and trimming were computed from the DNA. The sample contains some 320,000 clones, approximately 91% of them found a single time. Clones ranked in the top ten supply 3% to 5% of the sample.

On this clone itself: What this receptor recognizes is not known. No base quality information exists; no much larger clone differs at one position.

Participants in the prospective study were aged 18 to 89 years, lived in 24 United States geographic areas, and enrolled through a virtual design. In the prospective study, participants were assigned to cohorts based on the clinical history participants reported in a screening survey and a study questionnaire. Exposed participants had been in contact, within 2 weeks of entering the study, with a person who had a PCR-confirmed or clinician-diagnosed case of COVID-19. In the prospective study, mobile phlebotomists collected whole blood, serum and a nasopharyngeal or oropharyngeal swab from each participant. Over a roughly two-month period, participants in the prospective study had the option of providing additional blood draws and questionnaires. Before DNA extraction, prospective study blood samples were shipped either frozen or at room temperature. Looking up the germline V gene yields CDR1 MDHEN and CDR2 SYDVKM. Inclusive of the bounding cysteine and phenylalanine, the CDR3 is 12 residues long. The DNA shown is the 36-base CDR3, in frame from base 1. The trim is 8 bases for V and 7 bases for J, with a gap of 11 bases between the germline ends.

The sequence links TRBV28 to TRBJ2-2; the D gene is perhaps TRBD2, from 5 matching bases. The origin of this receptor is a young woman who had been exposed to COVID-19. The sequencing sample was made of PBMCs or T cells enriched from blood (not recorded which). The CDR3 region has the sequence CASRGSSGELFF. The sequenced DNA is TGTGCCAGCCGAGGGTCCAGCGGGGAGCTGTTTTTT.